Below, one T cell receptor beta chain is given with its context. Its antigen is currently not known. No much larger clonotype is one base removed from it; base qualities were not supplied. This entry is derived from a study of T cell clonotyping in hematopoietic cell transplantation (dated by TCRdb to the early 2020s). Broadly, across the study: In the study, 135 blood samples were gathered from under 45 consecutive transplant recipients and their related donors. Recruitment of patients was conducted between September 2015 and January 2017, and follow-up was continued until September 2020 or death.

Trimming at the junction amounts to 3 bases on V and 1 base on J, and the germline ends lie 15 bases apart. The CDR3 measures 16 amino acids from cysteine to phenylalanine. This entry keeps only the CDR3 DNA: 48 bases, framed from base 1. According to the germline V gene (reference sequence), CDR1 reads SEHNR and CDR2 reads FQNEAQ. Blood samples for TCR beta sequencing were provided by related transplant donors. Nuclei Lysis Solution was used to extract genomic DNA from fresh or cryopreserved unfractionated peripheral blood mononuclear cells. What the authors observed across the whole study: Overlap with donor repertoires was found for only a small fraction of recipient repertoires, with over 95% found to appear de novo at the given depth. Broader TCR repertoire diversity after transplant was predicted by Inverse Simpson Index values from donors and from recipients before transplant. Sample size was limited, and cells were not sorted, so CD4 and CD8 repertoire contributions could not be separated. After transplant, TCR diversity in recipients dropped, and pathologically expanded clonotypes increased progressively from day 30 to day 180.

With the immunoSEQ assay, which is a bias-controlled multiplex PCR relying on V- and J-specific primers, TCR beta CDR3 regions were amplified from genomic DNA. A second PCR step added a proprietary barcode and Illumina adapter sequences to the CDR3 amplicons. CDR3 libraries were sequenced on an Illumina MiSeq instrument. In the source study's methods: Export and quality control were handled in immunoSEQ Analyzer 3.0, while downstream analyses relied on R Bioconductor and Immunarch. Only productive rearrangements within the normalized downsampled data set were used in the calculation of repertoire metrics. In the normalized cohort, a clonotype counted as pathologically expanded if the clonotype was larger than 5 templates. The Inverse Simpson Index was used to measure repertoire diversity. The non-normalized data set was used for CMV-specificity analyses so that all clonotypes could be captured. The table was pulled from immuneACCESS by TCRdb, which kept in-frame rearrangements only. Such tables lose some clones; where checked, under half of the loss comes from unresolved V genes, and the rest has no known cause. V and J calls and clone size are those listed in that table; D and trimming were worked out from the DNA. The sample records about 41,000 clones, 95% of which are singletons. The leading ten clones occupy nearly 0.95% of the sample.

This receptor was identified in a man between 25 and 39 years old in good health. Some clones in this sample may be carry-over from other donors' samples. This receptor chain uses TRBV7-9 and TRBJ1-2, with the D gene not confidently named. Sequenced input: peripheral blood mononuclear cells. The CDR3 region: CASSFNSRGSNYGYTF. The bases read TGTGCCAGCAGCTTTAACTCGCGGGGAAGTAACTATGGCTACACCTTC.